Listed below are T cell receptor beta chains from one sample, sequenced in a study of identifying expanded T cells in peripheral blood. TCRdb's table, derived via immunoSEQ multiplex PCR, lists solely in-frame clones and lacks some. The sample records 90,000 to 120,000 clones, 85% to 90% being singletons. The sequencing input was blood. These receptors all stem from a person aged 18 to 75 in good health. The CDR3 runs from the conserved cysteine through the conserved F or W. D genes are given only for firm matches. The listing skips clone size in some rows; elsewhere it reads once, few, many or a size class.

CDR3 protein: CASSLDRGSSYEQYF
CDR3 DNA: TGTGCCAGCAGCTTAGATCGGGGGAGCTCCTACGAGCAGTACTTC
D gene: .
clone size: once
V gene: TRBV11-3
J gene: TRBJ2-7

CDR3 protein: CASSYETNTEAFF
CDR3 DNA: TGTGCCAGCAGTTATGAGACAAACACTGAAGCTTTCTTT
D gene: .
clone size: .
V gene: TRBV6-5
J gene: TRBJ1-1

CDR3 protein: CASSKDRGGHEQFF
CDR3 DNA: TGTGCCAGCAGCAAAGATCGGGGGGGCCACGAGCAGTTCTTC
D gene: .
clone size: .
V gene: TRBV21-1
J gene: TRBJ2-1

CDR3 protein: CASSYSGEGDAGYTF
CDR3 DNA: TGTGCCAGCAGTTACTCTGGGGAAGGGGATGCCGGCTACACCTTC
D gene: .
clone size: .
V gene: TRBV6-5
J gene: TRBJ1-2

CDR3 protein: CASSPRSSHNEQFF
CDR3 DNA: TGTGCCAGCAGCCCCCGATCCAGTCACAATGAGCAGTTCTTC
D gene: .
clone size: .
V gene: TRBV13
J gene: TRBJ2-1

CDR3 protein: CASSIMLGASRDTEAFF
CDR3 DNA: TGTGCCAGTAGTATCATGTTGGGGGCTTCGAGGGACACTGAAGCTTTCTTT
D gene: .
clone size: .
V gene: TRBV19
J gene: TRBJ1-1

CDR3 protein: CASSFGGFGYTF
CDR3 DNA: TGTGCCAGCAGCTTTGGAGGGTTCGGCTACACCTTC
D gene: .
clone size: .
V gene: TRBV11-2
J gene: TRBJ1-2

CDR3 protein: CASSSLASNYGYTF
CDR3 DNA: TGTGCCAGCAGTTCCCTCGCGAGTAACTATGGCTACACCTTC
D gene: .
clone size: .
V gene: TRBV27
J gene: TRBJ1-2

CDR3 protein: CASSGGTGGFDEQFF
CDR3 DNA: TGCGCCAGCAGCGGCGGGACAGGGGGCTTCGATGAGCAGTTCTTC
D gene: TRBD1
clone size: .
V gene: TRBV5-1
J gene: TRBJ2-1

CDR3 protein: CASSQPRTGGSNQPQHF
CDR3 DNA: TGTGCCAGCAGCCAACCACGGACAGGGGGAAGCAATCAGCCCCAGCATTTT
D gene: TRBD1
clone size: .
V gene: TRBV4-2
J gene: TRBJ1-5

CDR3 protein: CASSRDAKTQYF
CDR3 DNA: TGTGCCAGCAGTCGGGACGCGAAGACCCAGTACTTC
D gene: .
clone size: .
V gene: TRBV6-5
J gene: TRBJ2-5

CDR3 protein: CAIKVDKNYGYTF
CDR3 DNA: TGTGCCATCAAAGTCGACAAGAACTATGGCTACACCTTC
D gene: .
clone size: .
V gene: TRBV10-3
J gene: TRBJ1-2

CDR3 protein: CASSPWTRTSGYTF
CDR3 DNA: TGTGCCAGCAGCCCATGGACCCGCACCAGTGGCTACACCTTC
D gene: .
clone size: .
V gene: TRBV5-6
J gene: TRBJ1-2

CDR3 protein: CASTNRGGGVRDTEAFF
CDR3 DNA: TGTGCCAGCACCAACCGGGGGGGCGGAGTCAGGGACACTGAAGCTTTCTTT
D gene: .
clone size: .
V gene: TRBV11-2
J gene: TRBJ1-1

CDR3 protein: CSVGKGRWDGYTF
CDR3 DNA: TGCAGCGTTGGGAAGGGGCGGTGGGATGGCTACACCTTC
D gene: .
clone size: .
V gene: TRBV29-1
J gene: TRBJ1-2

CDR3 protein: CASSEKGGSPLHF
CDR3 DNA: TGTGCCAGCAGTGAGAAAGGGGGTTCACCCCTCCACTTT
D gene: .
clone size: few
V gene: TRBV27
J gene: TRBJ1-6

CDR3 protein: CASSPRGRNEKLFF
CDR3 DNA: TGTGCCAGTAGCCCGAGGGGGCGGAATGAAAAACTGTTTTTT
D gene: TRBD1
clone size: .
V gene: TRBV19
J gene: TRBJ1-4

CDR3 protein: CASSLSGGQTQYF
CDR3 DNA: TGTGCCAGCAGTTTGAGTGGTGGACAGACCCAGTACTTC
D gene: .
clone size: .
V gene: TRBV28
J gene: TRBJ2-5

CDR3 protein: CASSSGAWETQYF
CDR3 DNA: TGTGCCAGCAGCTCGGGGGCTTGGGAGACCCAGTACTTC
D gene: .
clone size: .
V gene: TRBV11-1
J gene: TRBJ2-5

CDR3 protein: CAWNVAGANVLTF
CDR3 DNA: TGTGCCTGGAATGTGGCTGGGGCCAACGTCCTGACTTTC
D gene: .
clone size: .
V gene: TRBV30
J gene: TRBJ2-6

CDR3 protein: CASSPSGQTQETQYF
CDR3 DNA: TGTGCCAGCAGCCCCTCGGGGCAGACGCAAGAGACCCAGTACTTC
D gene: .
clone size: .
V gene: TRBV9
J gene: TRBJ2-5

CDR3 protein: CASSAPVGAQETQYF
CDR3 DNA: TGTGCCAGCAGTGCCCCGGTCGGGGCCCAAGAGACCCAGTACTTC
D gene: .
clone size: once
V gene: TRBV6-1
J gene: TRBJ2-5

CDR3 protein: CASSPRDNRREQYF
CDR3 DNA: TGTGCCAGCAGCCCCCGGGACAACCGCAGAGAGCAGTACTTC
D gene: .
clone size: .
V gene: TRBV9
J gene: TRBJ2-7

CDR3 protein: CASSLGGPDEQYF
CDR3 DNA: TGCGCCAGCAGCTTGGGGGGCCCTGACGAGCAGTACTTC
D gene: .
clone size: .
V gene: TRBV5-1
J gene: TRBJ2-7

CDR3 protein: CASRGTEYNSPLHF
CDR3 DNA: TGTGCCAGCAGGGGGACAGAGTATAATTCACCCCTCCACTTT
D gene: TRBD1
clone size: .
V gene: TRBV27
J gene: TRBJ1-6

CDR3 protein: CASSDRAGSNQPQHF
CDR3 DNA: TGTGCCAGCAGCGACAGGGCGGGGAGCAATCAGCCCCAGCATTTT
D gene: TRBD1
clone size: .
V gene: TRBV7-2
J gene: TRBJ1-5

CDR3 protein: CASSRRLDSYEQYF
CDR3 DNA: TGCGCCAGCAGCCGCCGACTGGACTCCTACGAGCAGTACTTC
D gene: .
clone size: .
V gene: TRBV4-3
J gene: TRBJ2-7